A selection of T cell receptor beta chains follows, all from one sample in a study of sequential checkpoint blockade in melanoma. Method: immunoSEQ multiplex PCR; TCRdb's copy keeps in-frame clones and lacks some. The table records more than 30,000 clones, roughly 32% of them present only once. The material sequenced was tumor tissue (inferred from file names), taken from a patient given nivolumab and ipilimumab in sequence. These TCRs come from a human donor with melanoma. Each CDR3 is given with its conserved first and last residue. The order of the fields is D gene, V gene, clone size, J gene, CDR3 DNA, CDR3 protein. A D gene is named only where the DNA matches it firmly. Part of the rows lack a size; the others show once, few, many or a class for expanded clones.

D gene: TRBD2
V gene: TRBV29-1
clone size: .
J gene: TRBJ2-7
CDR3 DNA: TGCAGCGTTCCCTCCGTGGGAGGGCACGAGCAGTACTTC
CDR3 protein: CSVPSVGGHEQYF

D gene: .
V gene: TRBV12-5
clone size: many
J gene: TRBJ2-3
CDR3 DNA: TGTGCCAGCATGAAAGACTTTCGCCCCGGCACAGATACGCAGTATTTT
CDR3 protein: CASMKDFRPGTDTQYF

D gene: TRBD2
V gene: TRBV6-1
clone size: .
J gene: TRBJ2-3
CDR3 DNA: TGTGCCAGCAGTGAAGCGGCCAGCGGGAGGCCGTGGGATACGCAGTATTTT
CDR3 protein: CASSEAASGRPWDTQYF

D gene: .
V gene: TRBV4-1
clone size: few
J gene: TRBJ2-1
CDR3 DNA: TGCGCCAGCAGCCAGGACCCAACGGGGAGCTCCTACAATGAGCAGTTCTTC
CDR3 protein: CASSQDPTGSSYNEQFF

D gene: .
V gene: TRBV19
clone size: .
J gene: TRBJ1-1
CDR3 DNA: TGTGCCAGTAGCCCTGGGGGGGCGAGCACTGAAGCTTTCTTT
CDR3 protein: CASSPGGASTEAFF

D gene: .
V gene: TRBV7-4
clone size: few
J gene: TRBJ2-2
CDR3 DNA: TGTGCCAGCAGCTTATCAGTCGCCGGGGAGCTGTTTTTT
CDR3 protein: CASSLSVAGELFF

D gene: .
V gene: TRBV7-6
clone size: .
J gene: TRBJ1-1
CDR3 DNA: TGTGCCAGCGAAGGGTCAGGGGCGCTTGGGGGGGCTTTCTTT
CDR3 protein: CASEGSGALGGAFF

D gene: .
V gene: TRBV7-1
clone size: .
J gene: TRBJ2-7
CDR3 DNA: TGTGCCAGCAGCTTTGGCGGTAGCTACGAGCAGTACTTC
CDR3 protein: CASSFGGSYEQYF

D gene: .
V gene: TRBV5-8
clone size: few
J gene: TRBJ1-1
CDR3 DNA: TGTGCCAGCAGCTTAATGGATGGCACTGAAGCTTTCTTT
CDR3 protein: CASSLMDGTEAFF

D gene: TRBD1
V gene: TRBV9
clone size: .
J gene: TRBJ1-5
CDR3 DNA: TGTGCCAGCAGACCACAGGGGACCAGCAATCAGCCCCAGCATTTT
CDR3 protein: CASRPQGTSNQPQHF

D gene: .
V gene: TRBV11-3
clone size: .
J gene: TRBJ2-1
CDR3 DNA: TGTGCCAGCAGCTTGGGGCTAGCGAGCACACTTGAGCAGTTCTTC
CDR3 protein: CASSLGLASTLEQFF

D gene: .
V gene: TRBV28
clone size: .
J gene: TRBJ2-7
CDR3 DNA: TGTGCCAGCAGTTTAATCAGGGCCGCCCACGAGCAGTACTTC
CDR3 protein: CASSLIRAAHEQYF

D gene: TRBD1
V gene: TRBV30
clone size: .
J gene: TRBJ2-7
CDR3 DNA: TGTGCCTGGAAGTCAGGGGGAAAACAGTACTTC
CDR3 protein: CAWKSGGKQYF

D gene: TRBD2
V gene: TRBV6-8
clone size: .
J gene: TRBJ2-1
CDR3 DNA: TGTGCCAGCAGTTACCGGGCGGGAGTAAGCAATGAGCAGTTCTTC
CDR3 protein: CASSYRAGVSNEQFF

D gene: .
V gene: TRBV6-8
clone size: .
J gene: TRBJ2-3
CDR3 DNA: TGTGCCAGCAGTTCCACTAACACAGATACGCAGTATTTT
CDR3 protein: CASSSTNTDTQYF

D gene: TRBD1
V gene: TRBV28
clone size: .
J gene: TRBJ1-2
CDR3 DNA: TGTGCCAGCAGTTTAGCGGAGACAGGGAAGTTTCGGTATGGCTACACCTTC
CDR3 protein: CASSLAETGKFRYGYTF

D gene: .
V gene: TRBV23-1
clone size: .
J gene: TRBJ2-1
CDR3 DNA: TGCGCCAGCAGTCTGGGCAGGGATTACTACAATGAGCAGTTCTTC
CDR3 protein: CASSLGRDYYNEQFF

D gene: .
V gene: TRBV18
clone size: .
J gene: TRBJ2-5
CDR3 DNA: TGTGCCAGCTCGGGGGATAGGGAGACCCAGTACTTC
CDR3 protein: CASSGDRETQYF

D gene: TRBD1
V gene: TRBV6-8
clone size: few
J gene: TRBJ2-1
CDR3 DNA: TGTGCCAGCAGTGGGACAGGAGCGAGAGAGCAGTTCTTC
CDR3 protein: CASSGTGAREQFF

D gene: TRBD2
V gene: TRBV6-8
clone size: few
J gene: TRBJ2-1
CDR3 DNA: TGTGCCAGCAGGAGTAGCGGGGGGCCTTACAATGAGCAGTTCTTC
CDR3 protein: CASRSSGGPYNEQFF

D gene: .
V gene: TRBV6-1
clone size: .
J gene: TRBJ1-3
CDR3 DNA: TGTGCCAGCAGTGAAGCGCGGCGGGCCTACTCTGGAAACACCATATATTTT
CDR3 protein: CASSEARRAYSGNTIYF

D gene: .
V gene: TRBV19
clone size: .
J gene: TRBJ1-2
CDR3 DNA: TGTGCCAGTAGTAAGATTTTGGTTTATGGCTACACCTTC
CDR3 protein: CASSKILVYGYTF

D gene: .
V gene: TRBV30
clone size: .
J gene: TRBJ1-3
CDR3 DNA: TGTGCCTGGAGTGCCAAGGTTTCTGGAAACACCATATATTTT
CDR3 protein: CAWSAKVSGNTIYF

D gene: .
V gene: TRBV6-8
clone size: .
J gene: TRBJ1-1
CDR3 DNA: TGTGCCAGCATAACAGAGCCGAACACTGAAGCTTTCTTT
CDR3 protein: CASITEPNTEAFF

D gene: .
V gene: TRBV30
clone size: .
J gene: TRBJ1-1
CDR3 DNA: TGTGCCTGGAGTGTACCGGCACTAATGAACACTGAAGCTTTCTTT
CDR3 protein: CAWSVPALMNTEAFF

D gene: TRBD2
V gene: TRBV9
clone size: few
J gene: TRBJ2-5
CDR3 DNA: TGTGCCAGCAGCGTACAGGCGGGGGAGGGAGAGACCCAGTACTTC
CDR3 protein: CASSVQAGEGETQYF

D gene: TRBD2
V gene: TRBV19
clone size: .
J gene: TRBJ2-3
CDR3 DNA: TGTGCCAGTAGTACCGGACTAGCGGGGGGCCCAGATACGCAGTATTTT
CDR3 protein: CASSTGLAGGPDTQYF

D gene: TRBD2
V gene: TRBV11-3
clone size: few
J gene: TRBJ2-5
CDR3 DNA: TGTGCCAGCAGCTTCAGGGACTACAAAGAGACCCAGTACTTC
CDR3 protein: CASSFRDYKETQYF

D gene: .
V gene: TRBV5-1
clone size: .
J gene: TRBJ2-7
CDR3 DNA: TGCGCCAGCAGCTCCATCCCCCAGCGGTACGAGCAGTACTTC
CDR3 protein: CASSSIPQRYEQYF

D gene: .
V gene: TRBV11-3
clone size: .
J gene: TRBJ1-3
CDR3 DNA: TGTGCCAGCAGCTTAGGCCCGGGGATGAACACCATATATTTT
CDR3 protein: CASSLGPGMNTIYF

D gene: .
V gene: TRBV6-8
clone size: .
J gene: TRBJ1-1
CDR3 DNA: TGTGCCAGCATAGCCATAAGGAACACTGAAGCTTTCTTT
CDR3 protein: CASIAIRNTEAFF

D gene: TRBD1
V gene: TRBV15
clone size: .
J gene: TRBJ2-7
CDR3 DNA: TGTGCCACCAGCAGCCCGGGACAGTCTTACGAGCAGTACTTC
CDR3 protein: CATSSPGQSYEQYF